Listed here are 13 T cell receptor beta chains from one sample, sequenced in a study of control samples from healthy donors and cancer patients. The repertoire was sequenced with immunoSEQ multiplex PCR; TCRdb's copy has only in-frame clones and lacks some. The sample holds 250,000 to 300,000 clones, roughly four fifths seen once. The material sequenced was PBMCs. Receptors were obtained from an older woman with lung cancer.

V is TRBV2 and J is TRBJ2-2; D remains ambiguous. Per the germline V gene, CDR1 is SNHLY and CDR2 is FYNNEI. The CDR3 spans 15 residues. Trimming cost V 1 base and J 8 bases, with 14 bases left between them. The CDR3 DNA reads as TGTGCCAGCAGTGAAGTCCCGAGCTTAGAAGGGGAGCTGTTTTTT. This translates into CASSEVPSLEGELFF. Full variable domain (outside the CDR3, taken from reference TRBV2 and TRBJ2-2): EPEVTQTPSHQVTQMGQEVILRCVPISNHLYFYWYRQILGQKVEFLVSFYNNEISEKSEIFDDQFSVERPDGSNFTLKIRSTKLEDSAMYFCASSEVPSLEGELFFGEGSRLTVL.

This chain uses TRBV4-2 with TRBJ2-7; D is possibly TRBD2 (5 bases). The CDR3 extends over 15 amino acids. The V end lost 4 bases, the J end lost 0 bases, and 13 bases lay between the germline ends. Germline CDR1 and CDR2: LGHNA and YNFKEQ. CDR3 sequence (DNA): TGTGCCAGCAGCCGGGCCCAGCGGAGCTCCTACGAGCAGTACTTC. It translates to CASSRAQRSSYEQYF.

In the case of this clone: Distinct nucleotide sequences in the sample also encode this CDR3. This chain joins TRBV7-2 and TRBJ2-3, with 7 bases aligning to TRBD1. Germline-derived CDR1 and CDR2 are SGHTA and FQGNSA. Unmatched junction bases numbered 2, after V lost 2 bases and J lost 0 bases. The CDR3 spans 15 residues. The CDR3 region is CASSLRGQSTDTQYF. The CDR3 DNA follows: TGTGCCAGCAGCTTAAGGGGACAGAGCACAGATACGCAGTATTTT.

CDR3 nucleotide sequence: TGTGCCAGTAGTATGAGGATCCTTCCCACAGATACGCAGTATTTT. Its translation is CASSMRILPTDTQYF. The chain recombines TRBV19 with TRBJ2-3, with unresolved D. Germline V gene sequence: CDR1 LNHDA, CDR2 SQIVND (reference sequence). Trimming took 3 bases from V and 2 from J, leaving 12 bases between them. The CDR3 covers 15 residues.

The rearrangement joins TRBV4-2 to TRBJ2-5, with 13 bases identical to TRBD2. V gave up 4 bases and J gave up 7 bases; unmatched junction bases: 12. Germline CDR1 reads LGHNA; CDR2 reads YNFKEQ. CDR3 size: 17 residues. This chain's CDR3 is CASSPLGGLAGSGTQYF. DNA for the CDR3: TGTGCCAGCAGCCCCTTGGGGGGACTAGCGGGGTCGGGGACCCAGTACTTC.

In the case of this clone: The junction departs from the called germline gene at one end, perhaps through a read error. CDR3 loop: CASSSPGGASYYFF. CDR3 in DNA: TGTGCCAGCAGCTCCCCCGGTGGGGCGTCTTACTATTTCTTC. The chain uses TRBV7-8 and TRBJ1-2, with D possibly matching TRBD1 (5 bases). The CDR3 loop spans 14 amino acids. Germline V lookup: CDR1 SGHVS, CDR2 FQNEAQ.

This clone appeared a single time. The chain has TRBV10-1 and TRBJ1-1; 10 nucleotides agree with TRBD1. Germline V gives CDR1 WNHNN, CDR2 SYGVQD (reference sequence). V shed 3 bases and J 6 bases; nucleotides not matched to a gene: 7. The CDR3 is 15 residues long. The CDR3 sequence is CASSDIRQGAAEAFF. As DNA, the CDR3 is TGCGCCAGCAGTGATATTAGACAGGGGGCAGCTGAAGCTTTCTTT.

This clone came up once. V and J are TRBV4-1 and TRBJ1-2, with a weak D call TRBD1 (5 bases). The V and J ends lost 0 bases and 4 bases respectively, with 12 bases between them. This CDR3 comprises 15 residues. CDR1 MGHRA and CDR2 YSYEKL come from the germline V gene. CDR3 DNA sequence: TGCGCCAGCAGCCAAGAGAGGGGAAGTCCCTATGGCTACACCTTC. Translated, it gives CASSQERGSPYGYTF.

This chain links TRBV11-2 with TRBJ1-5; D not resolved. The CDR3 is made up of 13 amino acids. V was trimmed by 1 base and J by 7 bases, leaving 8 bases between them. The germline V gene encodes CDR1 SGHAT and CDR2 FQNNGV. Written as DNA, the CDR3 is TGTGCCAGCAGCTTAGCCATCGGGCAGCCCCAGCATTTT. Its translation is CASSLAIGQPQHF.

Written as DNA, the CDR3 is TGTGCCAGCAGCAAATCGGACAGAGGAAACACCATATATTTT. The encoded protein is CASSKSDRGNTIYF. The rearrangement joins TRBV7-9 to TRBJ1-3; weak D call: TRBD1 (6 bases). Between the trimmed V and J ends, which lost 5 bases and 4 bases, there was a span of 12 bases. CDR1 and CDR2 from the germline V gene are SEHNR and FQNEAQ (reference sequence). The CDR3 consists of 14 residues.

The genes are TRBV9 and TRBJ2-2, with TRBD2 identical over 7 bases. Trimming took 2 bases from V and 5 from J; bases not matched to a gene: 6. Germline assignment: CDR1 SGDLS and CDR2 YYNGEE. The CDR3 is 15 amino acids. The DNA for the CDR3 is TGTGCCAGCAGCGTTTCGTCGCGGGGGACCGGGGAGCTGTTTTTT. Encoded protein: CASSVSSRGTGELFF.

The rearrangement uses TRBV30 and TRBJ2-7; D remains ambiguous. The CDR3 is made up of 13 amino acids. V lost 2 bases, J lost 2 bases, and 10 bases lay in between. Per germline, CDR1 GTSNPN and CDR2 SVGIG (reference sequence). This CDR3 reads CAWSRGLAYEQYF. CDR3 DNA sequence: TGTGCCTGGAGTCGCGGTTTGGCCTACGAGCAGTACTTC. Together with reference TRBV30 and TRBJ2-7, the CDR3 gives the full variable domain: SQTIHQWPATLVQPVGSPLSLECTVEGTSNPNLYWYRQAAGRGLQLLFYSVGIGQISSEVPQNLSASRPQDRQFILSSKKLLLSDSGFYLCAWSRGLAYEQYFGPGTRLTVT.

In this sample, this clone turned up once. V and J are TRBV5-4 and TRBJ2-5; D unclear. Germline loops: CDR1 SGHNT, CDR2 YYREEE (reference sequence). This CDR3 region has 13 residues. Trimming pared 1 base from V and 4 bases from J, leaving 8 bases between. CDR3 in DNA: TGTGCCAGCAGCTTGTTCGTCGGAGAGACCCAGTACTTC. It yields the protein CASSLFVGETQYF.